This is a list of T cell receptor beta chains from one sample in a study of cytomegalovirus exposure and HLA in healthy donors. Data came from immunoSEQ multiplex PCR; TCRdb stores just in-frame clones and leaves some out. The sample has about 170,000 clones; roughly 80% are singletons. The sample comprised PBMCs. The origin of the receptors is a woman aged 18-35 years in good health and CMV-seronegative. The CDR3 runs from the conserved cysteine through the conserved F or W. The D gene is left open where the match is weak. Size values are once, few and many counts, or a class for expanded clones, and some rows have none.

clone size	V gene	D gene	J gene	CDR3 DNA	CDR3 protein
NA	TRBV28	TRBD1	TRBJ2-1	TGTGCCAGCAGTTTATGGGTTCAGGGGGCGCCCATAGAGCAGTTCTTC	CASSLWVQGAPIEQFF
NA	TRBV4-1	TRBD2	TRBJ2-1	TGCGCCAGCAGCACTAGCGGATACAATGAGCAGTTCTTC	CASSTSGYNEQFF
NA	TRBV5-1	TRBD2	TRBJ2-7	TGCGCCAGCAGCTCGGGACTAGCGGGAGGAAGAAACTACGAGCAGTACTTC	CASSSGLAGGRNYEQYF
few	TRBV18	TRBD1	TRBJ2-2	TGTGCCAGCTCACCACCGGGGGCCCAGGGGGCGAACACCGGGGAGCTGTTTTTT	CASSPPGAQGANTGELFF
NA	TRBV9	TRBD1	TRBJ2-5	TGTGCCAGCAGCGTAAGACAGGGGGCAGGAGAGACCCAGTACTTC	CASSVRQGAGETQYF
few	TRBV28	NA	TRBJ1-3	TGTGCCAGCATCCCCTCCCCTGGAAACACCATATATTTT	CASIPSPGNTIYF
few	TRBV18	NA	TRBJ1-1	TGTGCCAGCTCCAGGACCCGGGAAGGAGAAGCTTTCTTT	CASSRTREGEAFF
NA	TRBV5-1	NA	TRBJ2-6	TGCGCCAGCACCAAAGGAGATGCTGGGGCCAACGTCCTGACTTTC	CASTKGDAGANVLTF
NA	TRBV6-5	NA	TRBJ1-1	TGTGCCAGCCGGTCTCGGGGGAACACTGAAGCTTTCTTT	CASRSRGNTEAFF
NA	TRBV28	TRBD2	TRBJ2-1	TGTGCCAGCCTCTCCCCTACTAGCGGGAGCGGTCGTGAGCAGTTCTTC	CASLSPTSGSGREQFF
NA	TRBV7-2	NA	TRBJ2-5	TGTGCCAGCAGCTTAGCCGTCGTGCTAGCGAGAGAGACCCAGTACTTC	CASSLAVVLARETQYF
NA	TRBV28	TRBD2	TRBJ2-1	TGTGCCAGCAGTCCATTCGGGACTAGCGGGAGGCCGTTCTACAATGAGCAGTTCTTC	CASSPFGTSGRPFYNEQFF
NA	TRBV7-2	NA	TRBJ2-1	TGTGCCAGCAGCTTTGAAGTAGTGACGTATATCGGGGTCTTC	CASSFEVVTYIGVF
NA	TRBV7-9	TRBD2	TRBJ2-5	TGTGCCAGTAGACGGAGCGGGACCGCCATTGGAGAGACCCAGTACTTC	CASRRSGTAIGETQYF
NA	TRBV5-8	NA	TRBJ2-3	TGTGCCAGCAGCGAGGGCGGGTTGGATACGCAGTATTTT	CASSEGGLDTQYF
NA	TRBV19	TRBD1	TRBJ2-7	TGTGCCAGTAGTATATCCCCCGACAGGGCCGCCTACGAGCAGTACTTC	CASSISPDRAAYEQYF
few	TRBV29-1	NA	TRBJ1-1	TGCAGCGCCTCAGGGGCAGGGGCATTCACCATGAACACTGAAGCTTTCTTT	CSASGAGAFTMNTEAFF
NA	TRBV9	TRBD2	TRBJ2-1	TGTGCCAGCAGCCGGACTAGTATAGGCAATGAGCAGTTCTTC	CASSRTSIGNEQFF
NA	TRBV11-2	NA	TRBJ1-2	TGTGCCAGCAGCAAAGACACGGGGGGGTGGGGTGGCTACACCTTC	CASSKDTGGWGGYTF
NA	TRBV4-2	TRBD2	TRBJ2-3	TGTGCCAGCAGCCCCCGCAGACTAGCTCTTATCGCAGATACGCAGTATTTT	CASSPRRLALIADTQYF
NA	TRBV7-9	NA	TRBJ2-7	TGTGCCAGCAGCTTAATTGGAGACTCCTACGAGCAGTACTTC	CASSLIGDSYEQYF
NA	TRBV5-8	TRBD1	TRBJ2-7	TGTGCCAGCAGCCGGCGACAGGGATCCTACGAGCAGTACTTC	CASSRRQGSYEQYF
NA	TRBV4-1	TRBD2	TRBJ2-1	TGCGCCAGCAGCCTCCGGACTAGCGGGCCCTACAATGAGCAGTTCTTC	CASSLRTSGPYNEQFF
few	TRBV14	TRBD2	TRBJ2-7	TGTGCCAGCAGTTTTGGCCTCGGGGGGGGCGAGCAGTACTTC	CASSFGLGGGEQYF
NA	TRBV27	TRBD2	TRBJ2-2	TGTGCCACCAAAGAAAGGGCGGGAGGGAACACCGGGGAGCTGTTTTTT	CATKERAGGNTGELFF
once	TRBV2	NA	TRBJ2-7	TGTGCCAGCGAGGGTAGGATCTACGAGCAGTACTTC	CASEGRIYEQYF
NA	TRBV10-3	NA	TRBJ2-5	TGTGCCATCAGTCAATCTCAGCGCAGGGCGGAGACCCAGTACTTC	CAISQSQRRAETQYF
NA	TRBV5-6	TRBD2	TRBJ2-3	TGTGCCAGCAGCTTTAGGACTAGCGGACGAACTAGCACAGATACGCAGTATTTT	CASSFRTSGRTSTDTQYF
few	TRBV19	NA	TRBJ1-5	TGTGCCAGCGTACAGGGTTGGTTTCAGCCCCAGCATTTT	CASVQGWFQPQHF
NA	TRBV6-5	TRBD1	TRBJ2-1	TGTGCCAGCAAAGGGGGACAGGAGCAGTTCTTC	CASKGGQEQFF
NA	TRBV28	NA	TRBJ2-2	TGTGCCAGCATCCCGGGACAGAACACCGGGGAGCTGTTTTTT	CASIPGQNTGELFF
few	TRBV5-5	NA	TRBJ1-1	TGTGCCAGCATCCGCGAGGGTTGGAGCACTGAAGCTTTCTTT	CASIREGWSTEAFF
NA	TRBV6-9	TRBD1	TRBJ2-6	TGTGCCAGCAGTTATTGTGACAGGGGGCGGACTGGGGCCAACGTCCTGACTTTC	CASSYCDRGRTGANVLTF
NA	TRBV19	NA	TRBJ2-3	TGTGCCAGTAGTATTGGGTTAGCGAAAGATACGCAGTATTTT	CASSIGLAKDTQYF
NA	TRBV5-1	NA	TRBJ2-7	TGCGCCAGCAGCTCCCGGACGACAGGTCGGAGCGAGCAGTACTTC	CASSSRTTGRSEQYF
NA	TRBV5-1	TRBD1	TRBJ2-5	TGCGCCAGCAGCCGGCGACAGGGGGCGGAGACCCAGTACTTC	CASSRRQGAETQYF
NA	TRBV28	NA	TRBJ1-5	TGTGCCAGCAGTTTTTCTGCACATAGCAATCAGCCCCAGCATTTT	CASSFSAHSNQPQHF
NA	TRBV2	NA	TRBJ1-4	TGTGCCAGCAGTGTTCGGGCAGGGGATGAAAAACTGTTTTTT	CASSVRAGDEKLFF
NA	TRBV18	TRBD2	TRBJ2-7	TGTGCCAGCTCACCAGGTAGCGGGAGCTCCTACGAGCAGTACTTC	CASSPGSGSSYEQYF
NA	TRBV10-3	NA	TRBJ1-2	TGTGCCATCAGTGAGAGTAGTAGGCAGGATTCTGGCTACACCTTC	CAISESSRQDSGYTF
few	TRBV5-1	TRBD1	TRBJ1-5	TGCGCCAGCACTCCGACAGGGGCGCCGGATCAGCCCCAGCATTTT	CASTPTGAPDQPQHF
NA	TRBV28	NA	TRBJ2-3	TGTGCCAGCAGTCTTAGCGGCTCGGTCACAGATACGCAGTATTTT	CASSLSGSVTDTQYF
few	TRBV7-9	NA	TRBJ2-5	TGTTCCAGCAGCTTAGGGGGGACTAACTGGGGGAGAACGTACTTC	CSSSLGGTNWGRTYF
NA	TRBV15	NA	TRBJ1-1	TGTGCCACCACCGAGGCTGCTTACACTGAAGCTTTCTTT	CATTEAAYTEAFF
NA	TRBV5-1	NA	TRBJ1-6	TGCGCCAGCGGCCCTCGGCCCGGGGATAATTCACCCCTCCACTTT	CASGPRPGDNSPLHF
NA	TRBV28	TRBD1	TRBJ1-2	TGTGCCAGCAGTACTAACAGGGGGGGAGGCTATGGCTACACCTTC	CASSTNRGGGYGYTF
NA	TRBV5-1	NA	TRBJ2-1	TGCGCCAGCAGCCCCCTGACCAGGGAAGGGTCCTACAATGAGCAGTTCTTC	CASSPLTREGSYNEQFF
NA	TRBV15	NA	TRBJ2-1	TGTGCCACCAGCATACTAGGCAATGAGCAGTTCTTC	CATSILGNEQFF
NA	TRBV7-9	TRBD1	TRBJ2-7	TGTGCCAGCAGCTCCGGACAGGAGCGTTACTACGAGCAGTACTTC	CASSSGQERYYEQYF
NA	TRBV7-3	TRBD2	TRBJ2-3	TGTGCCAGCAGCCGACTAGCGGGCAGCACAGATACGCAGTATTTT	CASSRLAGSTDTQYF
NA	TRBV7-2	TRBD1	TRBJ2-4	TGTGCCAGCAGCTTCACAGGGGACATTCAGTACTTC	CASSFTGDIQYF
NA	TRBV11-2	NA	TRBJ1-1	TGTGCCAGCAGCTCGGACAGAGTGAACACTGAAGCTTTCTTT	CASSSDRVNTEAFF
NA	TRBV19	NA	TRBJ2-7	TGTGCCAGTAGCCAACCGGGACAAAACTACGAGCAGTACTTC	CASSQPGQNYEQYF
NA	TRBV11-2	TRBD2	TRBJ2-1	TGTGCCAGCAGCCCACCGGGACTAGGGGAATACAATGAGCAGTTCTTC	CASSPPGLGEYNEQFF
NA	TRBV6-5	TRBD2	TRBJ2-7	TGTGCCAGCAGTTACGGGGCTAGCGGGAACTACGAGCAGTACTTC	CASSYGASGNYEQYF
NA	TRBV7-9	TRBD2	TRBJ2-1	TGTGCCAGCAAATATACTAGCGGGAGGGATAATGAGCAGTTCTTC	CASKYTSGRDNEQFF
few	TRBV7-2	NA	TRBJ2-3	TGTGCCAGCGGTGCGGGTGATACGCAGTATTTT	CASGAGDTQYF
NA	TRBV19	NA	TRBJ1-5	TGTGCCAGTAGTGGGGGGTTAAGTCAGCCCCAGCATTTT	CASSGGLSQPQHF
NA	TRBV7-9	TRBD1	TRBJ1-4	TGTGCCAGCAGCGGGACAGGGGGAAATGAAAAACTGTTTTTT	CASSGTGGNEKLFF